The 9 T cell receptor beta chains reported below all come from one sample, sequenced in a study of cytomegalovirus exposure and HLA in healthy donors. 13 Jbeta primers and 60 Vbeta primers were used for the PCR. This table comes from immunoSEQ multiplex PCR, and its TCRdb copy is limited to in-frame clones, with some not included. The sample yields 140,000 to 150,000 clones, around 84% seen once. Sequencing used PBMCs. These receptors were obtained from a boy younger than 10 in good health and CMV-seronegative.

This chain uses TRBV7-9 with TRBJ2-1, with a possible D match to TRBD1 (6 bases). Trimming stripped 4 bases from V and 5 bases from J, with 12 bases between. The germline gives CDR1 SEHNR, CDR2 FQNEAQ (reference sequence). This CDR3 has 14 amino acids. CDR3 region: CASSSKYRDNEQFF. The CDR3 DNA reads as TGTGCCAGCAGCTCGAAGTACAGGGACAATGAGCAGTTCTTC.

This chain links TRBV6-5 with TRBJ2-7; tentative D call: TRBD1 (5 bases). V dropped 5 bases and J dropped 6 bases, with 14 bases sitting between them. Germline assignment: CDR1 MNHEY and CDR2 SVGAGI. The CDR3 totals 13 residues. This chain's CDR3 is CASSLPSQGEQYF. CDR3 sequence (DNA): TGTGCCAGCAGTCTACCATCCCAGGGCGAGCAGTACTTC.

This clone showed up just once. The chain combines TRBV15 with TRBJ2-7, with TRBD2 identical over 9 bases. Trimming at V came to 0 bases and at J to 3 bases, leaving 3 bases not matched to a gene. CDR1 and CDR2 from the germline V gene are LNHNV and YYDKDF (reference sequence). The CDR3 extends over 15 amino acids. The CDR3 sequence is CATSRELAGNYEQYF. The CDR3 DNA is TGTGCCACCAGCAGAGAGCTAGCGGGAAACTACGAGCAGTACTTC.

The chain couples TRBV5-6 to TRBJ1-1; D ambiguous. CDR1 and CDR2 (germline): SGHDT, YYEEEE. V lost 2 bases and J 4 bases, leaving 9 bases between the germline ends. This CDR3 has 13 amino acids. The CDR3 nucleotides read TGTGCCAGCAGCTTCGCGGGCGGCACTGAAGCTTTCTTT. Protein product: CASSFAGGTEAFF.

The chain recombines TRBV7-9 with TRBJ2-5; 8 bases map to TRBD2. Per germline, CDR1 SEHNR and CDR2 FQNEAQ (reference sequence). After removal of 8 bases from V and 2 bases from J, the junction contained 7 bases not matched to a gene. This CDR3 is built from 14 residues. The CDR3 sequence: CASRGVAGQETQYF. Here the CDR3 DNA reads TGTGCCAGCCGCGGGGTAGCGGGGCAAGAGACCCAGTACTTC. The complete variable domain, with remaining parts taken from reference TRBV7-9 and TRBJ2-5, reads DTGVSQNPRHKITKRGQNVTFRCDPISEHNRLYWYRQTLGQGPEFLTYFQNEAQLEKSRLLSDRFSAERPKGSFSTLEIQRTEQGDSAMYLCASRGVAGQETQYFGPGTRLLVL.

The rearrangement uses TRBV28 and TRBJ2-3; D is ambiguous. CDR1 and CDR2 (germline): MDHEN, SYDVKM. V gave up 2 bases and J gave up 7 bases, with 13 bases separating them. The CDR3 has 14 amino acids. CDR3 amino acids: CASSLPLPPYTQYF. The CDR3 coding sequence is TGTGCCAGCAGTTTACCCCTCCCTCCGTATACGCAGTATTTT.

The rearrangement uses TRBV6-6 and TRBJ1-2; 9 positions match TRBD1. The CDR3 runs 14 residues. The V gene end was trimmed by 0 bases and the J gene end by 4 bases; junction bases not matched to a gene: 0. Germline V CDR1 and CDR2: MNHNY, SVGAGI (reference sequence). CDR3 region: CASSYSTGGYGYTF. As DNA, the CDR3 is TGTGCCAGCAGTTACTCGACAGGGGGCTATGGCTACACCTTC.

The chain couples TRBV20-1 to TRBJ2-3, with unresolved D. Germline V CDR1 and CDR2: DFQATT, SNEGSKA (reference sequence). CDR3 length: 11 residues. The V end was cut by 6 bases, the J end by 0 bases, with 4 bases between. The CDR3 is CSALSTDTQYF. CDR3 DNA: TGCAGTGCCTTGAGCACAGATACGCAGTATTTT.

The CDR3 here is CASSLTGGNHEAFF. Written as DNA, the CDR3 is TGTGCCAGCAGCTTAACGGGCGGGAACCACGAAGCTTTCTTT. This chain uses TRBV7-3 with TRBJ1-1; unclear D gene. The germline gives CDR1 SGHTA, CDR2 FQGTGA. The ends were cut back, 0 bases at V and 8 bases at J, with 13 bases in the middle. The CDR3 is 14 residues long.